The source of this T cell receptor beta chain is a study of T-cell reconstitution after alpha-beta-depleted transplantation in children. Germline assignment: CDR1 MNHEY and CDR2 SVGEGT. Trimming cost V 4 bases and J 6 bases, with 16 bases left between them. The CDR3 consists of 14 residues. Unique molecular identifiers were built into the TCRbeta library. TCRdb analysed the PCR reads with MiXCR anew, one entry per CDR3 protein. The profile shows 900,000 or so distinct CDR3 sequences, 16% of them singletons. Specimen: PBMCs, mostly from graft donor cells, collected 360 days after TCRalphabeta/CD19-depleted stem cell transplant. This sequence was found in a male patient aged 10 to 17 who had a stem cell transplant for acute lymphoblastic leukemia, so the T cells may come from the graft donor. V is TRBV6-2 or TRBV6-3 and J is TRBJ2-7; D remains unclear. The CDR3 DNA reads TGTGCCAGCAGTTTTCCATCAGGTCCGGTCGAGCAGTACTTC. Its translation: CASSFPSGPVEQYF.